A selection of T cell receptor beta chains follows, all from one sample in a study of blood T cells in healthy people across ages. TCRdb reprocessed the 5' RACE reads with MiXCR, giving one entry per CDR3 protein. The sample consists of over 500,000 distinct CDR3 sequences, about 25% of them appearing once. This sample was shared with a second study, whose subject was T cells of mothers and their children.

The sample taken for sequencing was blood. Receptor source: a boy aged 2-15 years in good health. The CDR3 runs from the conserved cysteine through the conserved F or W. A D gene is named only where the DNA matches it firmly. Only part of the rows carry a size: once, few, many, or a class if the clone is expanded.

D gene	clone size	J gene	V gene	CDR3 protein	CDR3 DNA
TRBD2	-	TRBJ2-1	TRBV7-9	CASSNTRTSGRYNEQFF	TGTGCCAGCAGCAATACCAGGACTAGCGGGAGGTACAATGAGCAGTTCTTC
-	-	TRBJ2-2	TRBV3-1	CASTDYQNTGELFF	TGTGCCAGCACCGACTACCAGAACACCGGGGAGCTGTTTTTT
TRBD1	-	TRBJ2-7	TRBV7-2	CASSLALLTGGLSYEQYF	TGTGCCAGCAGCTTAGCGCTCCTTACAGGGGGTCTTTCTTACGAGCAGTACTTC
-	-	TRBJ2-5	TRBV7-9	CASSPMDGQQTRYF	TGTGCCAGCAGCCCGATGGACGGCCAACAGACCCGGTACTTC
-	few	TRBJ1-2	TRBV12-3/TRBV12-4	CASSFGNHGYTF	TGTGCCAGCAGTTTTGGAAACCATGGCTACACCTTC
TRBD2	-	TRBJ2-1	TRBV20-1	CSASSGTSGRARNEQFF	TGCAGTGCTTCCTCCGGGACTAGCGGGAGGGCCAGAAATGAGCAGTTCTTC
-	few	TRBJ1-1	TRBV29-1	CSVEPGNTEAFF	TGCAGCGTTGAGCCGGGAAACACTGAAGCTTTCTTT
TRBD2	few	TRBJ2-7	TRBV14	CASSQLAGDWYEQYF	TGTGCCAGCAGCCAACTAGCGGGGGACTGGTACGAGCAGTACTTC
TRBD1	-	TRBJ2-3	TRBV27	CASSLRGGGPDTQYF	TGTGCCAGCAGTTTAAGAGGGGGCGGCCCAGATACGCAGTATTTT
TRBD2	once	TRBJ2-7	TRBV29-1	CSVGEKGLAFYEQYF	TGCAGCGTTGGGGAAAAAGGACTAGCGTTCTACGAGCAGTACTTC
-	-	TRBJ2-7	TRBV2	CASRARDKNSYEQYF	TGTGCCAGCAGGGCTCGGGACAAGAATTCCTACGAGCAGTACTTC
-	many	TRBJ2-6	TRBV28	CASSSDSGVGSGANVLTF	TGTGCCAGCAGTTCAGACTCAGGGGTCGGATCTGGGGCCAACGTCCTGACTTTC
-	-	TRBJ1-6	TRBV11-2	CASSLLSGDNSPLHF	TGTGCCAGCAGCTTATTGAGCGGAGATAATTCACCCCTCCACTTT
-	few	TRBJ2-1	TRBV6-7	CASSGPAGQIEQFF	TGTGCCAGCAGTGGACCAGCGGGACAGATTGAGCAGTTCTTC
-	-	TRBJ2-3	TRBV21-1	CASSKESSTDTQYF	TGTGCCAGCAGCAAAGAGAGTAGCACAGATACGCAGTATTTT
TRBD1	once	TRBJ1-1	TRBV12-3/TRBV12-4	CASRTGAYTEAFF	TGTGCCAGCAGGACAGGGGCCTACACTGAAGCTTTCTTT